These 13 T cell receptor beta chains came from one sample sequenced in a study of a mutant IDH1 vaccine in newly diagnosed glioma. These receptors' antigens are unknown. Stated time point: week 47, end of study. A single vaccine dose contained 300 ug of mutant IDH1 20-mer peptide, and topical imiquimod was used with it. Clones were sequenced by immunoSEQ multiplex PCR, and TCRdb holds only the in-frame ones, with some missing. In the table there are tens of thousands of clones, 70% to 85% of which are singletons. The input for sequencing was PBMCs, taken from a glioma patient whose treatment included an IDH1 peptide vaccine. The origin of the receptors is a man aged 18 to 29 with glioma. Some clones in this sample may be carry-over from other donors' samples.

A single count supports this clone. The DNA for the CDR3 is TGTGCCAGCAGCCGCAATATGAACACTGAAGCTTTCTTT. It specifies CASSRNMNTEAFF. The rearrangement links TRBV14 to TRBJ1-1, with D unclear. The CDR3 sequence is 13 residues long. V lost 4 bases and J lost 0, with 6 bases in between. Germline CDR1 and CDR2: SGHDN and FVKESK.

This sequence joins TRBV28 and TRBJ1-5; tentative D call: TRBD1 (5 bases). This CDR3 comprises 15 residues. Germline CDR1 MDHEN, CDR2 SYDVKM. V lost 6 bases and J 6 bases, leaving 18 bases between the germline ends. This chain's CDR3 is CASRWWSQASQPQHF. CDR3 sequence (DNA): TGTGCCAGCAGGTGGTGGTCACAGGCAAGTCAGCCCCAGCATTTT.

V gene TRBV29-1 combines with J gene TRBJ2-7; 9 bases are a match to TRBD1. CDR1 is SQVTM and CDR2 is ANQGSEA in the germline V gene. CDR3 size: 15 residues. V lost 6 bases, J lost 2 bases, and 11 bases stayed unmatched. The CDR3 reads CSVQKGTGNAYEQYF. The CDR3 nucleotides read TGCAGCGTCCAAAAAGGGACAGGGAATGCCTACGAGCAGTACTTC.

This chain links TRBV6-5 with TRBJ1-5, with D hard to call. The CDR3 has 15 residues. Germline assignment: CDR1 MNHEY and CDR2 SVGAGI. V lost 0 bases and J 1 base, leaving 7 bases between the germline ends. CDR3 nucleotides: TGTGCCAGCAGTTACTCGATCAGGAGCAATCAGCCCCAGCATTTT. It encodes CASSYSIRSNQPQHF.

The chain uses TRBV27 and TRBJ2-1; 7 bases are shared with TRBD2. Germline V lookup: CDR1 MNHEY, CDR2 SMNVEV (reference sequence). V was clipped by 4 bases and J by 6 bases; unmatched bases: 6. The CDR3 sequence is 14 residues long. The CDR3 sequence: CASSSRLALNEQFF. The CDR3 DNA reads TGTGCCAGCAGTTCACGACTAGCACTCAATGAGCAGTTCTTC.

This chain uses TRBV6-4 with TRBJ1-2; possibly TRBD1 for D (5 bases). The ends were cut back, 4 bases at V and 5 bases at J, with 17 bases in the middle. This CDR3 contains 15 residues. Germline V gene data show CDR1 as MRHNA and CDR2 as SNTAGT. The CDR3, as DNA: TGTGCCAGCAGTGTCTCAGGGATCGACCGGTATGGCTACACCTTC. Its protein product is CASSVSGIDRYGYTF.

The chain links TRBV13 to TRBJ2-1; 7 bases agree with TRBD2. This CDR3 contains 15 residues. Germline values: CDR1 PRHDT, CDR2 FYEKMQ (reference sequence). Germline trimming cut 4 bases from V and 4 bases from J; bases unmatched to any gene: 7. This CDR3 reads CASSWQASGYNEQFF. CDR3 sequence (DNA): TGTGCCAGCAGCTGGCAGGCTAGCGGATACAATGAGCAGTTCTTC.

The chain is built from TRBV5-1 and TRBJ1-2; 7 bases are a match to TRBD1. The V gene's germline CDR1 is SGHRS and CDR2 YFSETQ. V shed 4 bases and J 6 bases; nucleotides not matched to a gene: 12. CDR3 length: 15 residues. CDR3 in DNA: TGCGCCAGCAGCGAGGGCAGGGGGGGGTCGGATGGCTACACCTTC. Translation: CASSEGRGGSDGYTF.

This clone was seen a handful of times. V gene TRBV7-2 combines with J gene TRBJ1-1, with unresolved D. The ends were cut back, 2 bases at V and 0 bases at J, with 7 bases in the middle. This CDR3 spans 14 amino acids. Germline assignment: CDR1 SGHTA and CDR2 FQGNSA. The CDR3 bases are TGTGCCAGCAGCTTACATTCAGTGAACACTGAAGCTTTCTTT. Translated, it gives CASSLHSVNTEAFF. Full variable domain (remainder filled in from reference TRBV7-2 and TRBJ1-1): GAGVSQSPSNKVTEKGKDVELRCDPISGHTALYWYRQSLGQGLEFLIYFQGNSAPDKSGLPSDRFSAERTGGSVSTLTIQRTQQEDSAVYLCASSLHSVNTEAFFGQGTRLTVV.

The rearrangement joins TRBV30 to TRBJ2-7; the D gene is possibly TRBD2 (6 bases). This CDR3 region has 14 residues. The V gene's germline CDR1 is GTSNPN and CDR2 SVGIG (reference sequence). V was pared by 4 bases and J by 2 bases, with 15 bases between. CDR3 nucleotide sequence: TGTGCCTGGACCCCCGGGACTGGGGCCTACGAGCAGTACTTC. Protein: CAWTPGTGAYEQYF.

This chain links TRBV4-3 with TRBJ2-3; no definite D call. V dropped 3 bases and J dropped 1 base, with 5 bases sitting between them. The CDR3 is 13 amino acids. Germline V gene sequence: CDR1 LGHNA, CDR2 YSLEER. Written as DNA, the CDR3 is TGCGCCAGCAGCCACCGGGGCACAGATACGCAGTATTTT. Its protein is CASSHRGTDTQYF.

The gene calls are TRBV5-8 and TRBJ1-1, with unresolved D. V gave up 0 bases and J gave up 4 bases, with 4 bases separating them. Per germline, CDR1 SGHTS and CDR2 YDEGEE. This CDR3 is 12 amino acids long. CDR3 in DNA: TGTGCCAGCAGCTTGGGCGTCACTGAAGCTTTCTTT. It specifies CASSLGVTEAFF.

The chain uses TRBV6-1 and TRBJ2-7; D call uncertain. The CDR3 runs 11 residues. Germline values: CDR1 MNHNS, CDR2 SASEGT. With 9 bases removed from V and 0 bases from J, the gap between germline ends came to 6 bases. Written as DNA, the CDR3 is TGTGCCAGTTCTATCTCCTACGAGCAGTACTTC. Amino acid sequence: CASSISYEQYF.